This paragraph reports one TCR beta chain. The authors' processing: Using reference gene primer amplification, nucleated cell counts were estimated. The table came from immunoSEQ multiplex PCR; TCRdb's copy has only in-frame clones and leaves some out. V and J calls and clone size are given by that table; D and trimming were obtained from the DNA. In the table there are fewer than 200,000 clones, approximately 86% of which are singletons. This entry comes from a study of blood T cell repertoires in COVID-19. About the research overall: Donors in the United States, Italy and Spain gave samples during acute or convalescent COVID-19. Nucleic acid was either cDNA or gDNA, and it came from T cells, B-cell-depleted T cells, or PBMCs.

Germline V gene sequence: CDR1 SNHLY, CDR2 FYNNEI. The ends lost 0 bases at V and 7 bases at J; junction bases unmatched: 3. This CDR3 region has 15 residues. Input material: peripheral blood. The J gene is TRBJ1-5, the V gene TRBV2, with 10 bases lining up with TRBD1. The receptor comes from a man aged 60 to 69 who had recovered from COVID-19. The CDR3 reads CASSEAWGQGQPQHF. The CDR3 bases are TGTGCCAGCAGTGAAGCGTGGGGACAGGGGCAGCCCCAGCATTTT.